A single sample is the source of the 8 T cell receptor beta chains below, sequenced in a study of blood T cell repertoires in COVID-19. Sequenced by immunoSEQ multiplex PCR; TCRdb stores in-frame clones only, minus some. Found here are some 260,000 clones, 88% of them singletons; the top ten hold about 10%. The specimen was peripheral blood. These receptors came from a woman between 65 and 79 years old with COVID-19, enrolled during active disease.

V gene TRBV15 combines with J gene TRBJ1-6; D remains unclear. The CDR3 consists of 15 residues. Germline loops: CDR1 LNHNV, CDR2 YYDKDF (reference sequence). Trimming left V 0 bases short and J 6 bases short, with 9 bases between. DNA of the CDR3: TGTGCCACCAGCAGAGAACATCACACTAATTCACCCCTCCACTTT. Amino acid sequence: CATSREHHTNSPLHF.

This clone appeared a single time. The genes are TRBV9 and TRBJ2-5; possibly TRBD1 for D (5 bases). There are 16 residues in the CDR3. Trimming cost V 0 bases and J 1 base, with 13 bases left between them. Germline CDR1 reads SGDLS; CDR2 reads YYNGEE. CDR3 sequence: CASSVGLDIAQETQYF. CDR3 sequence (DNA): TGTGCCAGCAGCGTAGGTCTGGACATCGCCCAAGAGACCCAGTACTTC.

V gene TRBV12-5 combines with J gene TRBJ1-2; 10 bases are shared with TRBD1. The V and J ends lost 4 bases and 5 bases, in that order; junction bases with no gene match: 4. Germline-derived CDR1 and CDR2 are LGHNT and FRNRAP. The CDR3 runs to 14 residues. As DNA, the CDR3 is TGTGCTAGTGGTTGGACAGGGGGTGGTTATGGCTACACCTTC. This encodes CASGWTGGGYGYTF.

This rearrangement joins TRBV6-4 to TRBJ2-2; 9 nucleotides match TRBD1. The CDR3 is made up of 18 amino acids. The V and J ends lost 2 bases and 5 bases, in that order; junction bases with no gene match: 12. The germline V gene has CDR1 MRHNA and CDR2 SNTAGT. The CDR3: CASSDVVLGQGRTGELFF. The CDR3 DNA reads as TGTGCCAGCAGTGACGTAGTATTGGGACAGGGAAGAACCGGGGAGCTGTTTTTT.

On this clone itself: The CDR3 carries no conserved terminal phenylalanine or tryptophan, so it likely arises from a read error. The DNA is left out, because the CDR3 cannot be placed on it with certainty; the CDR3 is given as TCRdb lists it. The chain is built from TRBV25-1 and TRBJ1-6. The CDR3 length is 8 residues, termini included. Germline CDR1 is MGHDK and CDR2 is SYGVNS. The CDR3 loop is CASALTLS.

The rearrangement joins TRBV7-9 to TRBJ1-5; D possibly corresponds to TRBD1 (6 bases). The V gene lost 5 bases and the J gene lost 4 bases, with 12 bases spanning the gap. Per germline, CDR1 SEHNR and CDR2 FQNEAQ (reference sequence). This CDR3 has 14 amino acids. The CDR3 nucleotides are TGTGCCAGCAGCCCAGAAACAGGGAATCAGCCCCAGCATTTT. Amino acids: CASSPETGNQPQHF.

This clone has more than one count but fewer than ten. This chain uses TRBV6-1 with TRBJ2-3, with D perhaps TRBD1 (6 bases). The CDR3 has 13 amino acids. Germline V CDR1 and CDR2: MNHNS, SASEGT. Between the trimmed V and J ends, which lost 3 bases and 8 bases, there was a span of 12 bases. CDR3 sequence reads: CASSDRGSSTQYF. In DNA, the CDR3 is TGTGCCAGCAGTGATAGGGGGTCCAGTACGCAGTATTTT.

The chain's CDR3 is CASSIGQGPTTADTQYF. The CDR3 DNA reads TGTGCCAGCAGCATCGGACAGGGGCCCACAACTGCAGATACGCAGTATTTT. The chain combines TRBV13 with TRBJ2-3, with 9 nucleotides matching TRBD1. The germline V gene has CDR1 PRHDT and CDR2 FYEKMQ (reference sequence). V was pared by 5 bases and J by 4 bases, with 13 bases of the junction left unmatched. The CDR3 totals 17 residues.